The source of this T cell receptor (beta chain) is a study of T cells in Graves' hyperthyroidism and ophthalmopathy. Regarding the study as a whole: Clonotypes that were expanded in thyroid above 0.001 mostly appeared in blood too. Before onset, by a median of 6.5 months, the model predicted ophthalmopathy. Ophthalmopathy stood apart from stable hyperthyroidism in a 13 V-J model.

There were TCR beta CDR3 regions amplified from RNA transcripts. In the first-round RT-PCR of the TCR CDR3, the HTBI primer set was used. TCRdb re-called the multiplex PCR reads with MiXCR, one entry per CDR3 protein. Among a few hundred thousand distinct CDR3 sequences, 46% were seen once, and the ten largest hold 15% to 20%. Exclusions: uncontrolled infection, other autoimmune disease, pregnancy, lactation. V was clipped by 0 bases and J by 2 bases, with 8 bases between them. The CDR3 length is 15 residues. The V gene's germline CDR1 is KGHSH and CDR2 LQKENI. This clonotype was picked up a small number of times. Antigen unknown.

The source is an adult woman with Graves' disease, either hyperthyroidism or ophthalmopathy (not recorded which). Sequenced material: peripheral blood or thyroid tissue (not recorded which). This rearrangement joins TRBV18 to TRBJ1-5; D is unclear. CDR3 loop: CASSPPGGRNQPQHF. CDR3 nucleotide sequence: TGTGCCAGCTCACCACCAGGCGGACGCAATCAGCCCCAGCATTTT.